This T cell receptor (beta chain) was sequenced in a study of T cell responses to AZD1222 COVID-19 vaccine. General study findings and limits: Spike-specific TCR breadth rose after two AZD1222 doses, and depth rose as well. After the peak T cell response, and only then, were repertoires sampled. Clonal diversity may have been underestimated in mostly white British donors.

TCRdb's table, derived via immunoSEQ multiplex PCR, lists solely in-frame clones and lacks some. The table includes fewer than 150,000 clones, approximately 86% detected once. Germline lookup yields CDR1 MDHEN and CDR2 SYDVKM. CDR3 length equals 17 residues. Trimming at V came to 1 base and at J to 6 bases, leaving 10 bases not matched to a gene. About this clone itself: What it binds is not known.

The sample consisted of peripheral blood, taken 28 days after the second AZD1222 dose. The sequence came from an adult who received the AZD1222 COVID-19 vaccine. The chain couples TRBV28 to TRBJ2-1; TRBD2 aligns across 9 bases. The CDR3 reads CASSLFDGGRDINEQFF. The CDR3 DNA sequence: TGTGCCAGCAGTTTATTTGATGGCGGGAGGGACATCAATGAGCAGTTCTTC.